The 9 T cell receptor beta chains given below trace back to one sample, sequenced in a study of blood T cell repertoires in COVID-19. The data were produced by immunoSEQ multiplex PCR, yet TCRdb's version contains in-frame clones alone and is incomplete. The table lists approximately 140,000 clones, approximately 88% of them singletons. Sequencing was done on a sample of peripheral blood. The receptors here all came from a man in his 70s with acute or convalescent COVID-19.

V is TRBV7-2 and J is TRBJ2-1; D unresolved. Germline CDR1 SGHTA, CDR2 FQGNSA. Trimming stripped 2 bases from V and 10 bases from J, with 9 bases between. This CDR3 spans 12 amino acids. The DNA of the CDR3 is TGTGCCAGCAGCTTATCAGGTCGGGAGCAGTTCTTC. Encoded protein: CASSLSGREQFF.

The CDR3 loop reads CASSPRSGSTDTQYF. In DNA form, the CDR3 reads TGTGCCAGCTCACCAAGGAGCGGGAGCACAGATACGCAGTATTTT. This rearrangement joins TRBV18 to TRBJ2-3; weak D call: TRBD2 (6 bases). The CDR3 sequence is 15 residues long. Between the trimmed V and J ends, which lost 2 bases and 0 bases, there was a span of 9 bases. The germline V gene has CDR1 KGHSH and CDR2 LQKENI.

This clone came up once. The CDR3 spells CASSPRGRGENTEAFF. The CDR3 nucleotides are TGTGCCAGCTCACCGCGGGGACGGGGAGAGAACACTGAAGCTTTCTTT. V and J are TRBV18 and TRBJ1-1; TRBD1 is a possible D gene (5 bases). From germline, CDR1 is KGHSH and CDR2 LQKENI. V dropped 3 bases and J dropped 1 base, with 15 bases sitting between them. The CDR3 length is 16 residues.

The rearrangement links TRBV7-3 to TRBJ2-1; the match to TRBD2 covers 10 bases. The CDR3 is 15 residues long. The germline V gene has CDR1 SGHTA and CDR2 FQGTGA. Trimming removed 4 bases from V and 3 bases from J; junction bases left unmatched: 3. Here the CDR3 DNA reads TGTGCCAGCAGCTCCTCTAGCGGGGGCTACAATGAGCAGTTCTTC. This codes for CASSSSSGGYNEQFF.

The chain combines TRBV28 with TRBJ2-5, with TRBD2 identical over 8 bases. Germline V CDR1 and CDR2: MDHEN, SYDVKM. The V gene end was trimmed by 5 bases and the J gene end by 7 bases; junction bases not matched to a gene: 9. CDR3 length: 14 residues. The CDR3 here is CASSPGGGRGTQYF. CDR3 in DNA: TGTGCCAGCAGTCCGGGGGGGGGACGTGGGACCCAGTACTTC.

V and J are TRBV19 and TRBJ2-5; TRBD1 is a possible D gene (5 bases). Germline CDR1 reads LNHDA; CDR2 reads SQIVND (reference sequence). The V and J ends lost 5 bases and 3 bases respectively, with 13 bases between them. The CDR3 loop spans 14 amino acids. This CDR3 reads CASSPIDSEETQYF. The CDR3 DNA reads TGTGCCAGTAGTCCGATAGACAGCGAAGAGACCCAGTACTTC.

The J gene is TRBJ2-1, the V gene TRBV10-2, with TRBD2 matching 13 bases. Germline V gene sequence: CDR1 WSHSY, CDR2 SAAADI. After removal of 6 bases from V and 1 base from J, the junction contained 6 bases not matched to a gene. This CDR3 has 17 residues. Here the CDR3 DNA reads TGCGCCAGCAGAGGACTAGCGGGAGAGAAATCCTACAATGAGCAGTTCTTC. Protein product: CASRGLAGEKSYNEQFF.

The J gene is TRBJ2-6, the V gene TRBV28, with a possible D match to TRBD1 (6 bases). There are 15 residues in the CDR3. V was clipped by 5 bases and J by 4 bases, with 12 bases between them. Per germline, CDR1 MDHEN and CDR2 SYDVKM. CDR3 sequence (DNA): TGTGCCAGCAGTCCCCAGGGGACCGGGGCCAACGTCCTGACTTTC. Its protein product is CASSPQGTGANVLTF.

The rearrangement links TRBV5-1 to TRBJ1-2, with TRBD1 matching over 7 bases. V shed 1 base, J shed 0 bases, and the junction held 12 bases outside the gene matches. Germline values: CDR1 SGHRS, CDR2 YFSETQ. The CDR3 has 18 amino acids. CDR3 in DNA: TGCGCCAGCAGCTTGTATGGGGGACAGACAGAAGCTAACTATGGCTACACCTTC. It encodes CASSLYGGQTEANYGYTF.